This is a list of T cell receptor beta chains from one sample in a study of vaccination and CD4 T cells after COVID-19. These receptors have no identified antigens. TCRdb reanalysed the PCR reads using MiXCR and keeps one entry per CDR3 protein. The sample has about 20,000 distinct CDR3 sequences, around 83% seen once; the top ten hold roughly 15%. The sample here was CD4+ T cells from blood, cultured in vitro, taken after SARS-CoV-2 vaccination. These receptors were taken from a human donor who received a COVID-19 vaccine. The CDR3 runs from the conserved cysteine through the conserved F or W. The order of the fields is CDR3 DNA, CDR3 protein, J gene, V gene, clone size, D gene. A D gene is named only where the DNA matches it firmly. Size tells how often a clone was seen (once, few, many) or the class of an expanded clone, and some rows leave it out.

CDR3 DNA: TGTGCCAGCAGTGTTTTCCGGGGACAGGGTGACTATGGCTACACCTTC; CDR3 protein: CASSVFRGQGDYGYTF; J gene: TRBJ1-2; V gene: TRBV6-1; clone size: -; D gene: TRBD1
CDR3 DNA: TGTGCCAGCAGTTCCGTCAAGACAGGGAGTTCCTACGAGCAGTACTTC; CDR3 protein: CASSSVKTGSSYEQYF; J gene: TRBJ2-7; V gene: TRBV6-5; clone size: -; D gene: TRBD1
CDR3 DNA: TGTGCCAGCAGTTTTCCCGGACTAGCGGGGTTGGTCAATGAGCAGTTCTTC; CDR3 protein: CASSFPGLAGLVNEQFF; J gene: TRBJ2-1; V gene: TRBV27; clone size: -; D gene: TRBD2
CDR3 DNA: TGTGCCACCACCCCTTCCTCGCCCGCCGGGGAGCTGTTTTTT; CDR3 protein: CATTPSSPAGELFF; J gene: TRBJ2-2; V gene: TRBV24-1; clone size: once; D gene: -
CDR3 DNA: TGTGCCTGGAACCGGGACAGGGGAGGCGAGCAGTACTTC; CDR3 protein: CAWNRDRGGEQYF; J gene: TRBJ2-7; V gene: TRBV30; clone size: -; D gene: TRBD1
CDR3 DNA: TGCGCCAGCAGTGAATTAGAGACCAGGGGATTTAGCAATCAGCCCCAGCATTTT; CDR3 protein: CASSELETRGFSNQPQHF; J gene: TRBJ1-5; V gene: TRBV10-1; clone size: -; D gene: -
CDR3 DNA: TGTGCCTGGAATGGGGAGATTGGGTACAATGAGCAGTTCTTC; CDR3 protein: CAWNGEIGYNEQFF; J gene: TRBJ2-1; V gene: TRBV30; clone size: -; D gene: -
CDR3 DNA: TGCAGTGCTAGAGAACTCTTCAAGATTGGTGAAGCTTTCTTT; CDR3 protein: CSARELFKIGEAFF; J gene: TRBJ1-1; V gene: TRBV20-1; clone size: -; D gene: -
CDR3 DNA: TGTGCCAGAAGCTTGCCCCCCGGGACAGTCAACACTGAAGCTTTCTTT; CDR3 protein: CARSLPPGTVNTEAFF; J gene: TRBJ1-1; V gene: TRBV5-3; clone size: -; D gene: TRBD1
CDR3 DNA: TGTGCCAGCAGCTTCGGACAGGGCCCCTATGGCTACACCTTC; CDR3 protein: CASSFGQGPYGYTF; J gene: TRBJ1-2; V gene: TRBV5-6; clone size: -; D gene: TRBD1
CDR3 DNA: TGTGCCAGCAGCTCGACAGGGCTGGATTCACCCCTCCACTTT; CDR3 protein: CASSSTGLDSPLHF; J gene: TRBJ1-6; V gene: TRBV7-8; clone size: -; D gene: TRBD1
CDR3 DNA: TGTGCCACCTGCCAGCAAGTGTGGACGGCCGGGGAGCTGTTTTTT; CDR3 protein: CATCQQVWTAGELFF; J gene: TRBJ2-2; V gene: TRBV21-1; clone size: once; D gene: -
CDR3 DNA: TGTGCCAGCAGCCGGACTAGCGGGGTTCAAGAGACCCAGTACTTC; CDR3 protein: CASSRTSGVQETQYF; J gene: TRBJ2-5; V gene: TRBV7-2; clone size: few; D gene: TRBD2
CDR3 DNA: TGTGCCAGCAACGCATACCCCCGCCCGACAGGGAGTTCTGAAGCTTTCTTT; CDR3 protein: CASNAYPRPTGSSEAFF; J gene: TRBJ1-1; V gene: TRBV27; clone size: -; D gene: TRBD1
CDR3 DNA: TGCAGTGCTAGAGATGCTGCTCGCGGAGGGACCTCCTACGAGCAGTACTTC; CDR3 protein: CSARDAARGGTSYEQYF; J gene: TRBJ2-7; V gene: TRBV20-1; clone size: -; D gene: -
CDR3 DNA: TGCAGTGCTGCGGACGGCATGAACACTGAAGCTTTCTTT; CDR3 protein: CSAADGMNTEAFF; J gene: TRBJ1-1; V gene: TRBV20-1; clone size: -; D gene: -
CDR3 DNA: TGTGCCTGGAGTTATAGCTACGAGCAGTACTTC; CDR3 protein: CAWSYSYEQYF; J gene: TRBJ2-7; V gene: TRBV30; clone size: -; D gene: -
CDR3 DNA: TGTGCCAGCAAAAAAGGCAGTTACAGATCGTTGACCTCTAACTATGGCTACACCTTC; CDR3 protein: CASKKGSYRSLTSNYGYTF; J gene: TRBJ1-2; V gene: TRBV5-3; clone size: -; D gene: -
CDR3 DNA: TGTGCCAGCAGCTTATACTTGGCTAGCGGGGGGGTTAAGGAGACCCAGTACTTC; CDR3 protein: CASSLYLASGGVKETQYF; J gene: TRBJ2-5; V gene: TRBV7-2; clone size: -; D gene: TRBD2
CDR3 DNA: TGTGCCACCAGTGATTTGGGGGCAGATACGCAGTATTTT; CDR3 protein: CATSDLGADTQYF; J gene: TRBJ2-3; V gene: TRBV24-1; clone size: -; D gene: -
CDR3 DNA: TGTGCCAGCAGCCCTGGCTGGGAGGGGGCCTATGGCTACACCTTC; CDR3 protein: CASSPGWEGAYGYTF; J gene: TRBJ1-2; V gene: TRBV12-3/TRBV12-4; clone size: -; D gene: TRBD1
CDR3 DNA: TGCAGTGTTGGAGTCGTCTACGAGCAGTACTTC; CDR3 protein: CSVGVVYEQYF; J gene: TRBJ2-7; V gene: TRBV20-1; clone size: -; D gene: -
CDR3 DNA: TGTGCCAGCAGTTTAGGGGACAGGGATTCACCCCTCCACTTT; CDR3 protein: CASSLGDRDSPLHF; J gene: TRBJ1-6; V gene: TRBV12-3/TRBV12-4; clone size: -; D gene: TRBD1
CDR3 DNA: TGTGCCAGTAGTAAAGGGGGAGGCAATCAGCCCCAGCATTTT; CDR3 protein: CASSKGGGNQPQHF; J gene: TRBJ1-5; V gene: TRBV19; clone size: -; D gene: -
CDR3 DNA: TGCAGTGCTCCGGGACTAGCGGGGGACACAGATACGCAGTATTTT; CDR3 protein: CSAPGLAGDTDTQYF; J gene: TRBJ2-3; V gene: TRBV20-1; clone size: -; D gene: TRBD2
CDR3 DNA: TGTGCCAGTAGTACCTCGACAGGGCCCAACACCGGGGAGCTGTTTTTT; CDR3 protein: CASSTSTGPNTGELFF; J gene: TRBJ2-2; V gene: TRBV19; clone size: -; D gene: TRBD1
CDR3 DNA: TGTGCCAGTACCGGACTAGCCGGCACAGATACGCAGTATTTT; CDR3 protein: CASTGLAGTDTQYF; J gene: TRBJ2-3; V gene: TRBV19; clone size: -; D gene: TRBD2
CDR3 DNA: TGCGCCAGCAGCCAAGAGACGGGGGCTAACTATGGCTACACCTTC; CDR3 protein: CASSQETGANYGYTF; J gene: TRBJ1-2; V gene: TRBV4-1; clone size: -; D gene: -
CDR3 DNA: TGTGCCAGCAGTGGAGAGGGGGTGGGCACCGGGGAGCTGTTTTTT; CDR3 protein: CASSGEGVGTGELFF; J gene: TRBJ2-2; V gene: TRBV2; clone size: once; D gene: -
CDR3 DNA: TGTGCCAGCAGTGAAGGGGTGACTAATGAAAAACTGTTTTTT; CDR3 protein: CASSEGVTNEKLFF; J gene: TRBJ1-4; V gene: TRBV6-1; clone size: once; D gene: -
CDR3 DNA: TGTGCCAGCAGCCTTAACTATGGCTACACCTTC; CDR3 protein: CASSLNYGYTF; J gene: TRBJ1-2; V gene: TRBV11-2; clone size: -; D gene: -
CDR3 DNA: TGTGCCAGCAGTGAGGGCGGGTGGAGAGCTTACGAGCAGTACTTC; CDR3 protein: CASSEGGWRAYEQYF; J gene: TRBJ2-7; V gene: TRBV6-1; clone size: -; D gene: -
CDR3 DNA: TGTGCCAGTAGTACTTCGACAGGGTCCTCCTACGAGCAGTACTTC; CDR3 protein: CASSTSTGSSYEQYF; J gene: TRBJ2-7; V gene: TRBV19; clone size: -; D gene: TRBD1
CDR3 DNA: TGTGCCAGCAGCTTACGAGGGACTAGCACAGATACGCAGTATTTT; CDR3 protein: CASSLRGTSTDTQYF; J gene: TRBJ2-3; V gene: TRBV7-2; clone size: -; D gene: -
CDR3 DNA: TGTGCCATCAGTGAGTTTAAGGGGGTGGCCATGAACACTGAAGCTTTCTTT; CDR3 protein: CAISEFKGVAMNTEAFF; J gene: TRBJ1-1; V gene: TRBV10-3; clone size: -; D gene: -
CDR3 DNA: TGTGCCTGGAGCCCCGACAGTTATAAGCGAAGTAGCAATCAGCCCCAGCATTTT; CDR3 protein: CAWSPDSYKRSSNQPQHF; J gene: TRBJ1-5; V gene: TRBV30; clone size: -; D gene: -
CDR3 DNA: TGTGCTTGGAGTGTGCGGAACACCGGGGAGCTGTTTTTT; CDR3 protein: CAWSVRNTGELFF; J gene: TRBJ2-2; V gene: TRBV30; clone size: -; D gene: -
CDR3 DNA: TGTGCCAGCAGCTTGGGCAGCGGGGGGGCGTTAAGCGGGGAGCTGTTTTTT; CDR3 protein: CASSLGSGGALSGELFF; J gene: TRBJ2-2; V gene: TRBV7-3; clone size: once; D gene: TRBD2
CDR3 DNA: TGTGCCAGCAGGGCAAGAGACCTAACGAACTATGGCTACACCTTC; CDR3 protein: CASRARDLTNYGYTF; J gene: TRBJ1-2; V gene: TRBV6-1; clone size: -; D gene: -
CDR3 DNA: TGCAGTGCTCCTAATACAGGGGACAATTCACCCCTCCACTTT; CDR3 protein: CSAPNTGDNSPLHF; J gene: TRBJ1-6; V gene: TRBV20-1; clone size: once; D gene: TRBD1
CDR3 DNA: TGTGCCACCAGCAGGGACTACTCGGCAGGGGCCCAGTACTTC; CDR3 protein: CATSRDYSAGAQYF; J gene: TRBJ2-5; V gene: TRBV15; clone size: -; D gene: -
CDR3 DNA: TGTGCCAGCAAGATAAGCACAGATACGCAGTATTTT; CDR3 protein: CASKISTDTQYF; J gene: TRBJ2-3; V gene: TRBV2; clone size: few; D gene: -
CDR3 DNA: TGTGCCTGGAGGTGGGCGGCTATGAACACTGAAGCTTTCTTT; CDR3 protein: CAWRWAAMNTEAFF; J gene: TRBJ1-1; V gene: TRBV30; clone size: -; D gene: -
CDR3 DNA: TGTGCCTGGAGTTCAGAGGGGGCTTCCTATAATTCACCCCTCCACTTT; CDR3 protein: CAWSSEGASYNSPLHF; J gene: TRBJ1-6; V gene: TRBV30; clone size: -; D gene: TRBD1
CDR3 DNA: TGCAGTGCTAGACAAACTAGCGGGGGGGCCTGGGAGCAGTTCTTC; CDR3 protein: CSARQTSGGAWEQFF; J gene: TRBJ2-1; V gene: TRBV20-1; clone size: medium-sized; D gene: TRBD2